Below, 8 T cell receptor beta chains from the same sample are listed, as sequenced in a study of T cells in Graves' hyperthyroidism and ophthalmopathy. The source material, RNA transcripts, was used to amplify TCR beta CDR3 regions. The HTBI primer set was used in a first-round RT-PCR of the TCR CDR3. TCRdb redid the calling of the multiplex PCR reads with MiXCR, one entry per CDR3 protein. This sample has 300,000 to 350,000 distinct CDR3 sequences; 18% occur once, and the top ten carry approximately 49%. The sample consisted of blood. The receptors here all came from a woman aged 50 to 60 with Graves' hyperthyroidism.

The chain uses TRBV5-1 and TRBJ1-4; 10 positions match TRBD1. After removal of 0 bases from V and 4 bases from J, the junction contained 6 bases not matched to a gene. Germline V gene lookup returns CDR1 SGHRS and CDR2 YFSETQ. This CDR3 is 17 amino acids long. Here the CDR3 DNA reads TGCGCCAGCAGCTTGGAGACAGGGGGCGCGTTTAATGAAAAACTGTTTTTT. Its translation is CASSLETGGAFNEKLFF.

This clonotype appeared a few times. This chain links TRBV29-1 with TRBJ1-1; the D is unclear. V was clipped by 7 bases and J by 5 bases, with 14 bases between them. The length of the CDR3 is 12 residues. In germline, CDR1 is SQVTM, CDR2 ANQGSEA. The CDR3 loop reads CSACQTGTEAFF. The CDR3 bases are TGCAGCGCCTGTCAAACGGGGACTGAAGCTTTCTTT.

This clonotype was counted between two and nine times. This chain uses TRBV11-2 with TRBJ2-6; D is perhaps TRBD1 (6 bases). The CDR3 runs to 17 residues. Deletions cut 1 base from V and 1 base from J, with 11 bases between. Germline CDR1 SGHAT, CDR2 FQNNGV. The CDR3 DNA sequence: TGTGCCAGCAGCTTAGTACGAGACAGGTCTGGGGCCAACGTCCTGACTTTC. It is translated as CASSLVRDRSGANVLTF.

This chain joins TRBV3-1 and TRBJ2-1; no firm D call. Germline CDR1 and CDR2: LGHDT and YNNKEL (reference sequence). CDR3 length: 14 amino acids. Trimming took 2 bases from V and 5 from J, leaving 10 bases between them. Here the CDR3 reads CASSQFSDHNEQFF. CDR3 coding DNA: TGTGCCAGCAGCCAATTCTCCGACCACAATGAGCAGTTCTTC.

V usage is TRBV7-6 and J usage is TRBJ2-2; tentatively, D is TRBD2 (5 bases). Trimming removed 5 bases at V and 4 bases at J, with 11 bases between. The CDR3 has 14 amino acids. The germline gives CDR1 SGHVS, CDR2 FNYEAQ. DNA for the CDR3: TGTGCCAGCAGCCCAGTGGGGAGCACCGGGGAGCTGTTTTTT. This sequence encodes CASSPVGSTGELFF. Combining the CDR3 with reference TRBV7-6 and TRBJ2-2 gives the whole variable domain GAGVSQSPRYKVTKRGQDVALRCDPISGHVSLYWYRQALGQGPEFLTYFNYEAQQDKSGLPNDRFSAERPEGSISTLTIQRTEQRDSAMYRCASSPVGSTGELFFGEGSRLTVL.

This clonotype was detected a few times. This chain uses TRBV20-1 with TRBJ2-3; D unclear. Germline V CDR1 and CDR2: DFQATT, SNEGSKA (reference sequence). V was clipped by 3 bases and J by 2 bases, with 12 bases between them. The CDR3 consists of 14 residues. Here the CDR3 reads CSASPRYDTDTQYF. CDR3 nucleotide sequence: TGCAGTGCTAGCCCCCGATACGACACAGATACGCAGTATTTT.

The chain links TRBV7-9 to TRBJ1-5; tentatively, D is TRBD1 (6 bases). V lost 4 bases, J lost 7 bases, and 17 bases lay in between. This CDR3 comprises 15 residues. CDR1 is SEHNR, CDR2 FQNEAQ, per germline (reference sequence). The DNA for the CDR3 is TGTGCCAGCAGCTCCTCCGGGACATCCGGACAGCCCCAGCATTTT. Amino acids: CASSSSGTSGQPQHF. Full variable domain (outside the CDR3, taken from reference TRBV7-9 and TRBJ1-5): DTGVSQNPRHKITKRGQNVTFRCDPISEHNRLYWYRQTLGQGPEFLTYFQNEAQLEKSRLLSDRFSAERPKGSFSTLEIQRTEQGDSAMYLCASSSSGTSGQPQHFGDGTRLSIL.

This clonotype has a count of ten or more. This rearrangement joins TRBV3-1 to TRBJ2-5; maybe TRBD1 (6 bases). From germline, CDR1 is LGHDT and CDR2 YNNKEL (reference sequence). The CDR3 contains 14 residues. V lost 5 bases and J 0 bases, leaving 10 bases between the germline ends. DNA for the CDR3: TGTGCCAGCAGCGTGGACAGATACCAAGAGACCCAGTACTTC. Translation gives CASSVDRYQETQYF.